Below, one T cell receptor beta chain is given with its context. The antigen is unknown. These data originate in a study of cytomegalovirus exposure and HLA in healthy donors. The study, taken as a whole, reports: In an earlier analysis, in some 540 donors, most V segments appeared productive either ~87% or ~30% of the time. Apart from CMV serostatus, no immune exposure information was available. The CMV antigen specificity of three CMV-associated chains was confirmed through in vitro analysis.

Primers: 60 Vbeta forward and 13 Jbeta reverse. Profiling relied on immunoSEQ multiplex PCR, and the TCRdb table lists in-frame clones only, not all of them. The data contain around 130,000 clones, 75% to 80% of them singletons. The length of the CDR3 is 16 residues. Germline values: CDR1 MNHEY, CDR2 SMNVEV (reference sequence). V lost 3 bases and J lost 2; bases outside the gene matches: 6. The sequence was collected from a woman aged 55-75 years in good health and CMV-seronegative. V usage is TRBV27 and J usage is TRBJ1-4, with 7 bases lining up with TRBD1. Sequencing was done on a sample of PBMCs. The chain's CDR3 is CASSLRRGRTNEKLFF. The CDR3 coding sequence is TGTGCCAGCAGTTTGAGGAGGGGGCGGACTAATGAAAAACTGTTTTTT.